These 5 T cell receptor beta chains originate from one sample sequenced in a study of blood T cell repertoires in COVID-19 (dated by TCRdb to the early 2020s). The receptor library was made with the immunoSEQ multiplex PCR assay. What TCRdb holds here is the immuneACCESS table cut down to in-frame rearrangements. Part of the clones is not present; checked against another copy, under half of the missing clones reflect an unresolved V gene, and the others are unexplained. Present in this sample are hundreds of thousands of clones, about 88% of which were seen just once. Less than 1.5% of the sample goes to the ten largest clones. Sequenced input: PBMCs or T cells enriched from blood (not recorded which). Source of these receptors: a young woman who had been exposed to COVID-19.

The chain employs TRBV28 and TRBJ1-1; D may be TRBD1 (5 bases). The CDR3 covers 13 residues. The germline V and J ends were trimmed by 8 bases and 4 bases, with 14 bases remaining between them. Germline V gives CDR1 MDHEN, CDR2 SYDVKM. The CDR3: CASGPGFGTEAFF. The CDR3 bases are TGTGCCAGCGGGCCAGGGTTTGGCACTGAAGCTTTCTTT.

This rearrangement joins TRBV29-1 to TRBJ2-3; 12 bases fit TRBD2. After removal of 8 bases from V and 2 bases from J, the junction contained 5 bases not matched to a gene. There are 14 residues in the CDR3. CDR1 is SQVTM and CDR2 is ANQGSEA in the germline V gene. The CDR3 spells CSLRLAGVTDTQYF. In DNA, the CDR3 is TGCAGCCTACGACTAGCGGGGGTCACAGATACGCAGTATTTT.

The rearrangement joins TRBV6-5 to TRBJ1-4; D is possibly TRBD1 (5 bases). Trimming took off 2 bases at V and 5 bases at J, with 15 bases between the two ends. Per the germline V gene, CDR1 is MNHEY and CDR2 is SVGAGI. This CDR3 is built from 16 residues. CDR3 protein: CASSYGAGLGNEKLFF. CDR3 coding DNA: TGTGCCAGCAGTTACGGGGCGGGATTGGGGAATGAAAAACTGTTTTTT.

V gene TRBV6-4 combines with J gene TRBJ1-2; TRBD1 matches at 9 bases. The V segment lost 6 bases and the J segment 7 bases; nucleotides outside the gene matches: 15. The CDR3 consists of 16 residues. CDR1 and CDR2 (germline): MRHNA, SNTAGT. The CDR3 DNA is TGTGCCAGCAGCCCGGGATTAACAGGGGGCGTAAGTGGCTACACCTTC. Protein sequence: CASSPGLTGGVSGYTF.

The chain uses TRBV3-1 (or the pseudogene TRBV3-2) and TRBJ2-7; 10 nucleotides agree with TRBD1. V was clipped by 9 bases and J by 4 bases; unmatched bases: 6. The CDR3 spans 13 residues. CDR1 LGHDT and CDR2 YNNKEL come from the germline V gene (reference sequence). The CDR3 sequence: CASRDRGEYEQYF. The CDR3 region has the DNA TGTGCCAGTAGGGACAGGGGCGAGTACGAGCAGTACTTC.